The clone carrying this T cell receptor beta chain was observed once. The antigen is unknown. A sample-barcoded 5' primer and a J-beta primer mix were used in a second PCR of roughly 6 to 12 cycles. Every sample gave at least 2.5 million paired-end reads containing CDR3. TCRdb re-called the 5' RACE reads through MiXCR, storing one row per CDR3 protein. This sample has 850,000 to 950,000 distinct CDR3 sequences, with more than 25% found just once. These data belong to a study of blood T cells in healthy people across ages. Whenever a sample was processed, at least 6 million PBMCs were isolated. The germline V gene has CDR1 MGHRA and CDR2 YSYEKL. The V segment lost 0 bases and the J segment 5 bases; nucleotides outside the gene matches: 4. This CDR3 comprises 15 residues. Study results and limitations: TCR beta diversity, measured per million T cells, fell in a roughly linear way with age. The long-lived group displayed more naive CD4+ cells, plus higher diversity, than the aged donors did.

This receptor was identified in a woman at least 80 years old in good health. The rearrangement links TRBV4-1 to TRBJ1-5; TRBD1 matches 7 bases. The sequencing input was blood. The CDR3 nucleotides read TGCGCCAGCAGCCAAGAAGACAGGGTTTATCAGCCCCAGCATTTT. It translates to CASSQEDRVYQPQHF.